This T cell receptor (beta chain) was obtained from a study of T cell repertoires in cytomegalovirus infection. Whole-study context: A matching HLA type, together with CMV infection, was signaled by public TCR beta signatures. General study results and limits: Within the response measured ex vivo, HLA-C-restricted CMV-specific TCR beta clonotypes were dominant.

MiXCR was run by TCRdb on the reads, yielding one entry per CDR3 protein. The sample lists more than 650,000 distinct CDR3 sequences, under 40% occurring once. V shed 4 bases, J shed 7 bases, and the junction held 7 bases outside the gene matches. This CDR3 spans 15 amino acids. Germline V gene data show CDR1 as SGHVS and CDR2 as FNYEAQ. The table lists this clonotype with many counts. The antigen remains undetermined. What was sequenced was PBMCs. This chain connects TRBV7-6 to TRBJ1-6; 7 bases fit TRBD1. The TCR comes from a human donor in good health (CMV status not recorded). Some clones in this sample may be carry-over from other donors' samples. The CDR3 DNA reads TGTGCCAGCAGCTATCGGACAGGCTCGAATTCACCCCTCCACTTT. Amino acid sequence: CASSYRTGSNSPLHF. The whole variable domain, filled in from reference TRBV7-6 and TRBJ1-6, reads GAGVSQSPRYKVTKRGQDVALRCDPISGHVSLYWYRQALGQGPEFLTYFNYEAQQDKSGLPNDRFSAERPEGSISTLTIQRTEQRDSAMYRCASSYRTGSNSPLHFGNGTRLTVT.